This T cell receptor beta chain is from a study of blood T cell repertoires in COVID-19. Study details: Sites in the United States, Italy and Spain provided acute and convalescent COVID-19 samples. T cells, B-cell-depleted T cells, or PBMCs provided the cDNA or gDNA that served as material.

Original handling: Using reference gene primer amplification, nucleated cell counts were estimated. Libraries were prepared by immunoSEQ multiplex PCR; TCRdb keeps only in-frame clonotypes and omits some of them. The V and J calls and the clone size are those of that table, but D and trimming were determined from the DNA. The sample carries about 180,000 clones, 80% to 90% recorded once. V lost 8 bases and J lost 6; bases outside the gene matches: 4. The CDR3 extends over 13 amino acids. The chain has TRBV12-3 or TRBV12-4 and TRBJ1-2; 12 bases are a match to TRBD1. This receptor was identified in a man aged 50-59 years with active or convalescent COVID-19. Input material: peripheral blood. CDR3 sequence: CASGTGGKDGYTF. The CDR3 DNA is TGTGCCAGCGGGACAGGGGGCAAAGATGGCTACACCTTC.